These 8 T cell receptor beta chains were all obtained from the same sample, sequenced in a study of multiple sclerosis patients with progressive multifocal leukoencephalopathy. Assay: immunoSEQ multiplex PCR; the TCRdb copy retains only in-frame clones and omits some. The sample includes tens of thousands of clones, roughly 85% of them seen just once. Time point given: time of PML onset. Sample: PBMCs, taken from a patient treated with natalizumab. Source of these receptors: a woman aged 25 to 39 with progressive multifocal leukoencephalopathy.

The chain recombines TRBV19 with TRBJ2-7, with D perhaps TRBD1 or TRBD2 (5 bases each). Germline V gene data show CDR1 as LNHDA and CDR2 as SQIVND (reference sequence). This CDR3 region has 14 residues. V dropped 4 bases and J dropped 2 bases, with 12 bases sitting between them. The CDR3 loop reads CASSRGRKTYEQYF. CDR3 nucleotide sequence: TGTGCCAGTAGTAGGGGACGGAAGACCTACGAGCAGTACTTC. Full variable domain (outside the CDR3, taken from reference TRBV19 and TRBJ2-7): DGGITQSPKYLFRKEGQNVTLSCEQNLNHDAMYWYRQDPGQGLRLIYYSQIVNDFQKGDIAEGYSVSREKKESFPLTVTSAQKNPTAFYLCASSRGRKTYEQYFGPGTRLTVT.

The CDR3 reads CASSPGTRVEETQYF. The CDR3 nucleotides read TGTGCCAGCAGTCCCGGGACTAGGGTTGAAGAGACCCAGTACTTC. The V gene is TRBV6-5, the J gene TRBJ2-5; the match to TRBD2 covers 8 bases. This CDR3 comprises 15 residues. Trimming at V came to 5 bases and at J to 3 bases, leaving 8 bases not matched to a gene. Germline CDR1 reads MNHEY; CDR2 reads SVGAGI.

V is TRBV7-2 and J is TRBJ1-2, with 11 positions matching TRBD1. The trim removed 5 bases at V and 4 bases at J, leaving 9 bases unmatched. From germline, CDR1 is SGHTA and CDR2 FQGNSA. The CDR3 covers 16 residues. The CDR3 loop is CASSQRTGGRAYGYTF. The CDR3 DNA reads TGTGCCAGCAGCCAGCGGACAGGGGGCAGGGCCTATGGCTACACCTTC.

V is TRBV29-1 and J is TRBJ2-5, with 8 bases fitting TRBD1. This CDR3 is built from 13 residues. Germline V gene sequence: CDR1 SQVTM, CDR2 ANQGSEA. The J segment lost 5 bases and the V segment lost 3 bases, leaving 5 bases of the junction unmatched. The CDR3 sequence is CSVDRGLNETQYF. The CDR3 region has the DNA TGCAGCGTTGACAGGGGGCTCAACGAGACCCAGTACTTC.

This chain uses TRBV19 with TRBJ1-2; 10 positions agree with TRBD1. CDR1 is LNHDA and CDR2 is SQIVND in the germline V gene (reference sequence). Germline trimming cut 0 bases from V and 8 bases from J; bases unmatched to any gene: 3. The CDR3 sequence is 14 residues long. The CDR3 region is CASSIDRDRGGYTF. Here the CDR3 DNA reads TGTGCCAGTAGTATAGACCGGGACAGGGGCGGCTACACCTTC.

The chain couples TRBV6-1 to TRBJ2-7, with 9 bases identical to TRBD2. The CDR3 has 15 residues. V was pared by 6 bases and J by 2 bases, with 8 bases of the junction left unmatched. CDR1 and CDR2 (germline): MNHNS, SASEGT. CDR3 protein: CASSPVSGGTYEQYF. The CDR3 region has the DNA TGTGCCAGCAGCCCCGTTAGCGGGGGAACCTACGAGCAGTACTTC.

The rearrangement links TRBV10-1 to TRBJ2-1, with TRBD2 identical over 8 bases. V shed 0 bases and J 6 bases; nucleotides not matched to a gene: 7. The CDR3 is made up of 16 amino acids. CDR1 WNHNN and CDR2 SYGVQD come from the germline V gene (reference sequence). The CDR3 sequence: CASSESGAGGSNEQFF. CDR3 nucleotides: TGCGCCAGCAGTGAGTCCGGTGCGGGAGGAAGCAATGAGCAGTTCTTC.

The V call is TRBV11-2, the J call TRBJ2-5; D not certain. The DNA matches TRBJ2-7 better at its end, which makes the J call doubtful. CDR1 is SGHAT, CDR2 FQNNGV, per germline. The CDR3 contains 12 residues. CDR3 DNA sequence: TGTGCCAGCAGCTTAGATCGATACGAGCAGTACTTC. Protein product: CASSLDRYEQYF.